The T cell receptor (beta chain) under discussion was sequenced for a study of T cell responses to AZD1222 COVID-19 vaccine (dated by TCRdb to the early 2020s). In terms of the full investigation: AZD1222 recipients given second doses at about 4 weeks or at about 12 weeks were pooled, since spike-specific TCR depth and breadth were not found to differ between the two schedules. Trial participants were enrolled by age into subgroups of 18-55, 56-69 and 70-plus years, and about 150, 27 and 61 TCR-sequenced participants, respectively, were included in these subgroups. TCR sequencing was performed for over 230 trial participants, of whom about 210 were given two doses of AZD1222 and around 25 were given two doses of MenACWY control vaccine. Summary of the overall study and its limitations: In the small 56-69-year group, the increase in depth fell short of significance, most likely because of low power. Because no samples from the day 14 peak response were available, repertoires could be characterized only after the peak T cell response. After two AZD1222 doses, both the breadth and the depth of spike-specific TCRs were significantly higher than at day 0 and than in MenACWY recipients. Reportedly, close to half of the unique spike-specific TCRs recognized epitopes lying outside the regions that are mutated in the B.1.351 and B.1.1.7 variants. Participants were mostly white British, with more females than males. The authors suggested clonal diversity may have been underestimated. Conclusions about previously exposed vaccinees are limited, since just 5 or 6 AZD1222 recipients were seropositive for SARS-CoV-2 at baseline. The whole spike protein was spanned by vaccine-associated CD4 TCRs, and dominant responses were seen in regions 160-218 and 743-854.

The CDR3 regions of human TCRbeta chains were analyzed by immunosequencing. Regarding the original processing steps: TCRs in the repertoires were matched against a reference library of SARS-CoV-2-specific TCRs that had been generated with the MIRA antigen-specificity platform. Breadth meant the fraction of unique TCRs that were SARS-CoV-2-associated, whereas depth meant the fraction of total T cells that were SARS-CoV-2-associated. Using the MIRA data, each spike-specific TCR was mapped to the spike region that the TCR reacts to and placed in a CD4 or CD8 class. Log10-transformed breadth and depth values were compared by one-way ANOVA with Sidak's multiple comparisons tests. The immuneACCESS repertoire file appears here via TCRdb, limited to in-frame rearrangements. These files lack a portion of the clones; in checked studies, under half of the deficit traces to unresolved V genes, and the cause of the others is not known. V, J and clone size were drawn from that table, and D and trimming were deduced from the DNA. Within this sample are approximately 92,000 clones, with approximately 90% of them counted one time only. Approximately 22% of the sample goes to the ten largest clones.

The sample's time point label, in plain terms: baseline before first vaccination. Samples from vaccinated people were obtained from the UK trials COV001 and COV002, which included a single-blind randomized controlled phase 2/3 trial of AZD1222 (ChAdOx1 nCoV-19) in healthy adults. For TCRbeta chain sequencing, PBMC samples were collected from trial participants at day 0 and at day 28 after the second dose. To note about this clone: The antigen it binds to is not known. No base qualities exist here, and no much larger clone lies one base off it.

The source is an adult in good health. Material: peripheral blood, obtained on day 0 of AZD1222 vaccination.

The DNA reads TGTGCCAGCAGCTTATTACAGCCATACAATGAGCAGTTCTTC. It translates as CASSLLQPYNEQFF. The chain joins TRBV7-3 to TRBJ2-1; no D gene can be assigned with confidence. V is clipped by 2 bases and J by 4 bases, and the sequence between their germline boundaries is 9 bases long. Via the germline V gene, CDR1 is SGHTA and CDR2 FQGTGA. Reading from cysteine to phenylalanine, the CDR3 counts 14 amino acids. The sequence is cut down to CDR3 DNA, 42 bases in frame from base 1.